Listed here are 26 T cell receptor beta chains from one sample, sequenced in a study of cytomegalovirus exposure and HLA in healthy donors. Assay: immunoSEQ multiplex PCR; the TCRdb copy retains only in-frame clones and omits some. The table lists 250,000 to 400,000 clones, roughly nine tenths of them singletons, with roughly 1.2% in the top ten. The specimen was PBMCs. The receptors here all came from a woman aged 25-40 years in good health and CMV-seropositive.

V usage is TRBV6-1 and J usage is TRBJ1-2; 8 nucleotides agree with TRBD1. Germline V CDR1 and CDR2: MNHNS, SASEGT. The CDR3 has 16 residues. V was pared by 4 bases and J by 2 bases, with 9 bases of the junction left unmatched. The CDR3 DNA reads as TGTGCCAGCAGTGGAGTTACGGACAGGGAAAACTATGGCTACACCTTC. It is translated as CASSGVTDRENYGYTF.

The V gene is TRBV7-3, the J gene TRBJ2-3; TRBD1 might be the D (6 bases). V was trimmed by 4 bases and J by 3 bases, leaving 17 bases between them. In germline, CDR1 is SGHTA, CDR2 FQGTGA. This CDR3 region has 16 residues. The CDR3 spells CASSSIGQGMTDTQYF. In nucleotides, the CDR3 is TGTGCCAGCAGCTCCATCGGGCAGGGGATGACAGATACGCAGTATTTT.

This clone was counted once. The chain employs TRBV29-1 and TRBJ2-1; 8 bases line up with TRBD2. Unmatched junction bases numbered 25, after V lost 0 bases and J lost 0 bases. The CDR3 has 23 residues. Germline V gives CDR1 SQVTM, CDR2 ANQGSEA. Here the CDR3 reads CSVEDSRKGEKRGYSSSYNEQFF. The CDR3 DNA reads TGCAGCGTTGAAGATTCAAGGAAGGGCGAAAAGCGGGGGTATTCTAGCTCCTACAATGAGCAGTTCTTC.

The chain carries TRBV6-1 and TRBJ1-6; 7 bases line up with TRBD1. V dropped 10 bases and J dropped 6; count of bases not matched to a gene: 6. CDR3 length: 13 amino acids. The germline V gene encodes CDR1 MNHNS and CDR2 SASEGT. CDR3 sequence: CAKWDRLNSPLHF. DNA for the CDR3: TGTGCCAAGTGGGACAGACTTAATTCACCCCTCCACTTT.

This chain links TRBV7-2 with TRBJ2-7, with TRBD2 matching over 9 bases. J was trimmed by 5 bases and V by 7 bases; bases with no gene match: 15. Germline loops: CDR1 SGHTA, CDR2 FQGNSA. This CDR3 has 16 amino acids. The CDR3 spells CASTTGLASGIHEQYF. CDR3 DNA sequence: TGTGCCAGCACCACCGGGTTGGCTAGCGGGATCCACGAGCAGTACTTC.

The rearrangement links TRBV15 to TRBJ2-3; D uncertain. CDR1 is LNHNV, CDR2 YYDKDF, per germline (reference sequence). This CDR3 spans 13 amino acids. The V end lost 1 base, the J end lost 5 bases, and 7 bases lay between the germline ends. Written as DNA, the CDR3 is TGTGCCACCAGCAGAGGGTGGGGAGATACGCAGTATTTT. Translating it yields CATSRGWGDTQYF.

This chain uses TRBV7-8 with TRBJ2-7; weak D call: TRBD1 (5 bases). Germline V CDR1 and CDR2: SGHVS, FQNEAQ. V lost 5 bases and J lost 0, with 14 bases in between. The CDR3 loop spans 15 amino acids. The CDR3 sequence is CASSAQGLSSYEQYF. CDR3 bases: TGTGCCAGCAGCGCCCAGGGTTTAAGCTCCTACGAGCAGTACTTC.

J is TRBJ1-1 and V is TRBV5-1, with D possibly TRBD1 on 5 matching bases. This CDR3 is 13 amino acids long. Per germline, CDR1 SGHRS and CDR2 YFSETQ. V dropped 6 bases and J dropped 1 base, with 10 bases sitting between them. The CDR3 nucleotides read TGCGCCAGCACACAGGTGACGAACACTGAAGCTTTCTTT. Its translation is CASTQVTNTEAFF.

The J gene is TRBJ2-7, the V gene TRBV27; TRBD2 matches 10 bases. V was clipped by 5 bases and J by 2 bases; unmatched bases: 3. This CDR3 contains 14 residues. Germline V CDR1 and CDR2: MNHEY, SMNVEV (reference sequence). The CDR3, as DNA: TGTGCCAGCAGTACCGGACTAGCGGCCTACGAGCAGTACTTC. This gives the protein CASSTGLAAYEQYF.

This sequence joins TRBV29-1 and TRBJ2-1; D possibly corresponds to TRBD1 (5 bases). The germline V gene has CDR1 SQVTM and CDR2 ANQGSEA. The CDR3 is made up of 14 amino acids. V lost 4 bases and J lost 2, with 12 bases in between. This CDR3 is CSVAGWGTYNEQFF. In nucleotides, the CDR3 is TGCAGCGTTGCAGGGTGGGGTACCTACAATGAGCAGTTCTTC.

This chain connects TRBV25-1 to TRBJ2-7; D is unresolved. V lost 1 base, J lost 0 bases, and 19 bases lay in between. The CDR3 is 18 amino acids. Germline V lookup: CDR1 MGHDK, CDR2 SYGVNS. The CDR3 region is CASSESYPRRSSSYEQYF. The CDR3 DNA follows: TGTGCCAGCAGTGAATCATATCCAAGACGGTCAAGCTCCTACGAGCAGTACTTC.

The chain has TRBV5-1 and TRBJ2-5; D unclear. The CDR3 loop spans 14 amino acids. The germline CDR1 and CDR2 sequences are SGHRS and YFSETQ. The V end lost 2 bases, the J end lost 5 bases, and 13 bases lay between the germline ends. The CDR3 here is CASSLLGMGETQYF. The CDR3 DNA sequence: TGCGCCAGCAGCTTATTAGGGATGGGGGAGACCCAGTACTTC.

The V gene is TRBV4-1, the J gene TRBJ2-5, with D uncertain. The CDR3 is 13 amino acids. Germline-derived CDR1 and CDR2 are MGHRA and YSYEKL. The germline V and J ends were trimmed by 2 bases and 5 bases, with 9 bases remaining between them. The CDR3 DNA reads as TGCGCCAGCAGCCAAACTTCCCTGGAGACCCAGTACTTC. Residues: CASSQTSLETQYF.

V usage is TRBV28 and J usage is TRBJ1-2; D remains unclear. The germline V gene encodes CDR1 MDHEN and CDR2 SYDVKM. This CDR3 spans 14 amino acids. Trimming left V 10 bases short and J 2 bases short, with 17 bases between. The CDR3 sequence is CATQTLDGNYGYTF. The CDR3 bases are TGTGCCACGCAGACATTGGACGGGAACTATGGCTACACCTTC.

In regard to this clone: The same CDR3 is also encoded by other DNA sequences in this sample. This chain joins TRBV7-3 and TRBJ1-2, with D hard to call. The ends were cut back, 1 base at V and 0 bases at J, with 3 bases in the middle. The CDR3 totals 13 residues. From germline, CDR1 is SGHTA and CDR2 FQGTGA. The DNA for the CDR3 is TGTGCCAGCAGCTTAATGGCTAACTATGGCTACACCTTC. Its translation is CASSLMANYGYTF.

The chain couples TRBV15 to TRBJ1-2, with D possibly being TRBD1 (6 bases). V lost 5 bases, J lost 7 bases, and 20 bases lay in between. CDR3 length: 15 residues. Per the germline V gene, CDR1 is LNHNV and CDR2 is YYDKDF (reference sequence). CDR3 nucleotide sequence: TGTGCCACCAGCGGTAAACTACAGGGAAATGTTGGCTACACCTTC. Amino acid sequence: CATSGKLQGNVGYTF.

On this clone: In the same sample, other DNA sequences code for this CDR3. CDR3 DNA: TGTGCCAGCAGTTTGGCGGGAGTTACCTACGAGCAGTACTTC. Residues: CASSLAGVTYEQYF. The chain recombines TRBV27 with TRBJ2-7; 7 nucleotides match TRBD2. CDR3 length: 14 amino acids. Germline CDR1 reads MNHEY; CDR2 reads SMNVEV (reference sequence). With 3 bases clipped from V and 2 bases from J, the junction kept 4 bases outside the gene matches.

J is TRBJ1-2 and V is TRBV6-1, with D maybe TRBD1 (6 bases). The CDR3 is 13 amino acids. Germline CDR1 reads MNHNS; CDR2 reads SASEGT. V lost 4 bases and J lost 8, with 14 bases in between. The CDR3 loop is CASSVGGGIGYTF. CDR3 DNA: TGTGCCAGCAGTGTAGGTGGGGGCATCGGCTACACCTTC.

The gene calls are TRBV30 and TRBJ2-7; 7 bases agree with TRBD1. The CDR3 length is 12 residues. CDR1 and CDR2 from the germline V gene are GTSNPN and SVGIG (reference sequence). V gave up 4 bases and J gave up 6 bases; unmatched junction bases: 6. The CDR3 spells CAWTGGSSEQYF. The CDR3 nucleotides are TGTGCCTGGACAGGGGGTTCGTCCGAGCAGTACTTC. Combining the CDR3 with reference TRBV30 and TRBJ2-7 gives the whole variable domain SQTIHQWPATLVQPVGSPLSLECTVEGTSNPNLYWYRQAAGRGLQLLFYSVGIGQISSEVPQNLSASRPQDRQFILSSKKLLLSDSGFYLCAWTGGSSEQYFGPGTRLTVT.

The chain couples TRBV2 to TRBJ2-1, with D tentatively TRBD1 (5 bases). The CDR3 covers 12 residues. CDR1 is SNHLY, CDR2 FYNNEI, per germline. Trimming removed 8 bases at V and 4 bases at J, with 9 bases between. CDR3 residues: CASLTDYNEQFF. As DNA, the CDR3 is TGTGCCAGCCTGACAGATTACAATGAGCAGTTCTTC.

This chain uses TRBV6-1 with TRBJ2-1; D is undetermined. Trimming cost V 5 bases and J 10 bases, with 9 bases left between them. The CDR3 length is 11 residues. The germline V gene encodes CDR1 MNHNS and CDR2 SASEGT. The CDR3 region has the DNA TGTGCCAGCAGTAACCGGGCCGAGCAGTTCTTC. Amino acid sequence: CASSNRAEQFF.

The chain links TRBV9 to TRBJ1-1; TRBD1 aligns across 7 bases. This CDR3 contains 15 residues. CDR1 and CDR2 from the germline V gene are SGDLS and YYNGEE. Losses at the gene ends were 4 bases for V and 0 bases for J; bases not matched to a gene: 6. CDR3 nucleotide sequence: TGTGCCAGCAGCTCTACCGGGACAGTGAACACTGAAGCTTTCTTT. The encoded protein is CASSSTGTVNTEAFF.

V usage is TRBV7-6 and J usage is TRBJ2-5; weak D call: TRBD2 (5 bases). The CDR3 has 13 amino acids. Trimming cost V 2 bases and J 3 bases, with 7 bases left between them. Looked up from germline, CDR1 is SGHVS and CDR2 is FNYEAQ. The CDR3 protein is CASSLTSKETQYF. The CDR3 DNA reads TGTGCCAGCAGCTTAACTAGTAAAGAGACCCAGTACTTC.

The chain carries TRBV18 and TRBJ2-5; D ambiguous. The length of the CDR3 is 13 residues. CDR1 is KGHSH, CDR2 LQKENI, per germline. V was cut by 8 bases and J by 1 base, with 11 bases left in between. Here the CDR3 reads CASRETIQETQYF. Here the CDR3 DNA reads TGTGCCAGCCGAGAAACTATCCAAGAGACCCAGTACTTC.

V gene TRBV6-1 combines with J gene TRBJ2-3, with 8 bases lining up with TRBD2. This CDR3 is 14 amino acids long. J was trimmed by 3 bases and V by 7 bases; bases with no gene match: 6. Germline assignment: CDR1 MNHNS and CDR2 SASEGT. The CDR3 nucleotides are TGTGCCAGCACCAAACTAGCGGCTACAGATACGCAGTATTTT. It codes for CASTKLAATDTQYF.

The chain carries TRBV6-4 and TRBJ1-1, with 7 bases aligning to TRBD1. V lost 0 bases and J lost 8; bases outside the gene matches: 3. CDR3 size: 13 residues. Germline V CDR1 and CDR2: MRHNA, SNTAGT. CDR3 nucleotide sequence: TGTGCCAGCAGTGACTCGGAACAGGGGGAAGCTTTCTTT. Translation gives CASSDSEQGEAFF.